The clone carrying this T cell receptor (beta chain) was seen ten or more times. What it binds is unknown. The ends were cut back, 0 bases at V and 3 bases at J, with 12 bases in the middle. From germline, CDR1 is DFQATT and CDR2 SNEGSKA (reference sequence). The CDR3 has 14 residues. These data originate in a study of CD8 T cells in ankylosing spondylitis. Study findings and constraints: What seemed typical of ankylosing spondylitis blood was a TCR beta motif built from roughly eight highly homologous variants.

TCRdb called the 5' RACE reads again in MiXCR, with one record for every CDR3 protein. In the table there are 200,000 to 250,000 distinct CDR3 sequences, about 16% of which are singletons. This TCR was sampled from a male donor with ankylosing spondylitis. The chain recombines TRBV20-1 with TRBJ2-7; weak D call: TRBD2 (6 bases). Sequences were obtained from blood, either unsorted or a sorted T cell fraction (not recorded which). The CDR3 here is CSARDLKGGYEQYF. The CDR3, as DNA: TGCAGTGCTAGAGATCTAAAGGGAGGCTACGAGCAGTACTTC.